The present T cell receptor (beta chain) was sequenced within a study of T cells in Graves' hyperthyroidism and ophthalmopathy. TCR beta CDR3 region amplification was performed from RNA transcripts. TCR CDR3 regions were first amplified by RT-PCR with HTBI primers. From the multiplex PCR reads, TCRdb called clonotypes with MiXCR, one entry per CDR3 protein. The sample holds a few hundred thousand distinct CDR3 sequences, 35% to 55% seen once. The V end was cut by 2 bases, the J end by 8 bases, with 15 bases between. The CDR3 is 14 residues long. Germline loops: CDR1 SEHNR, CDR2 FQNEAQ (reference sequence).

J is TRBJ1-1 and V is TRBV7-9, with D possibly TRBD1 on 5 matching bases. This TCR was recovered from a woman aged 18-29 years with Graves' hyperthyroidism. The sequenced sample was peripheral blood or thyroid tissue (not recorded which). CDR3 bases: TGTGCCAGCAGCTTACTTGCCAGGGCATGGGAAGCTTTCTTT. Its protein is CASSLLARAWEAFF.